Listed here are 10 T cell receptor beta chains from one sample, sequenced in a study of T cells in women clearing cervical HPV infection. The table came from immunoSEQ multiplex PCR; TCRdb's copy has only in-frame clones and leaves some out. Across 40,000 to 55,000 clones, the top ten clones capture 0.98% of the sample. The source material was blood buffy coat. These receptors were collected from a woman aged 18-70 years with a cervical HPV16 infection that either progressed to CIN3+ or cleared (not recorded which).

Concerning this clone itself: The read terminates 3 residues before the CDR3 end, so the remaining end is supplied by the germline J gene. V and J are TRBV18 and TRBJ2-3, with 10 positions matching TRBD1. V was clipped by 6 bases and J by 0 bases; unmatched bases: 15. Germline CDR1 KGHSH, CDR2 LQKENI. This CDR3 region has 19 residues. CDR3 sequence reads: CASSRASGTGAPSTDTQYF. CDR3 bases read: TGTGCCAGCTCGCGCGCCTCCGGGACAGGGGCACCTAGCACAGATACG.

Regarding this clone: Coverage ceases 3 residues before the CDR3 finishes, and the germline J gene fills in the end. V usage is TRBV19 and J usage is TRBJ2-7; D possibly corresponds to TRBD1 (5 bases). This CDR3 is 13 amino acids long. The germline CDR1 and CDR2 sequences are LNHDA and SQIVND (reference sequence). V lost 5 bases and J lost 1, with 9 bases in between. CDR3 DNA, as far as it was read: TGTGCCAGTAGTTGGGGCGGATCCTACGAG. Residues: CASSWGGSYE. The full-length CDR3 reads as CASSWGGSYEQYF.

Turning to this clone: The read ends 3 residues shy of where the CDR3 ends; the end is completed using the germline J gene. This chain joins TRBV19 and TRBJ1-2, with 7 bases fitting TRBD1. The CDR3 runs 13 residues. CDR1 is LNHDA, CDR2 SQIVND, per germline (reference sequence). The CDR3 here is CASSVQQGGDYTF. CDR3 DNA (partial): TGTGCCAGTAGTGTCCAGCAGGGGGGAGAC.

Here the CDR3 reads CASSGVAASTDTQYF. The part of the CDR3 DNA that was read is TGTGCCAGCAGTGGTGTAGCGGCTAGCACAGATACG. The chain has TRBV2 and TRBJ2-3; tentatively, D is TRBD2 (6 bases). The read comes to an end 3 residues before the CDR3 does, leaving the germline J gene to fill in the end. Looked up from germline, CDR1 is SNHLY and CDR2 is FYNNEI. With 4 bases removed from V and 0 bases from J, the gap between germline ends came to 11 bases. The CDR3 has 15 residues.

For this clone: The sequenced fragment ends 3 residues before the CDR3 boundary, so the rest is inferred from the germline J gene. The chain is built from TRBV6-2 or TRBV6-3 and TRBJ2-7, with TRBD1 matching over 10 bases. Germline assignment: CDR1 MNHEY and CDR2 SVGEGT. V lost 8 bases, J lost 4 bases, and 8 bases stayed unmatched. This CDR3 spans 14 amino acids. CDR3 DNA (partial): TGTGCCAGCGGCTTCCGGGACAGGGGATACGAG. Protein product: CASGFRDRGYE. The whole CDR3 sequence reads CASGFRDRGYEQYF.

Comments on this clone: The read terminates 3 residues ahead of where the CDR3 ends, so the germline J gene completes it. The chain joins TRBV5-1 to TRBJ1-2; 7 bases are a match to TRBD1. Germline values: CDR1 SGHRS, CDR2 YFSETQ. The CDR3 has 13 residues. The CDR3 spells CASSWDSSYDYTF. CDR3 DNA, as far as it was read: TGCGCCAGCAGCTGGGACAGCTCCTACGAC.

The CDR3 sequence is CASSETGESGNTIYF. The CDR3 bases that were read are TGCGCCAGCAGCGAGACAGGGGAGAGTGGAAACACC. The genes are TRBV5-1 and TRBJ1-3, with 8 bases lining up with TRBD1. With the read ending 3 residues before the CDR3 end, the germline J gene is used to fill in that end. The CDR3 has 15 residues. Per the germline V gene, CDR1 is SGHRS and CDR2 is YFSETQ. V shed 4 bases and J 3 bases; nucleotides not matched to a gene: 6. The variable domain in full, with the rest retrieved from reference TRBV5-1 and TRBJ1-3, is KAGVTQTPRYLIKTRGQQVTLSCSPISGHRSVSWYQQTPGQGLQFLFEYFSETQRNKGNFPGRFSGRQFSNSRSEMNVSTLELGDSALYLCASSETGESGNTIYFGEGSWLTVV.

Turning to this clone: From the germline J gene comes the end of the CDR3, since the read stops 3 residues before it. The rearrangement links TRBV29-1 to TRBJ1-1; D possibly corresponds to TRBD1 (5 bases). Looked up from germline, CDR1 is SQVTM and CDR2 is ANQGSEA. Between the trimmed V and J ends, which lost 4 bases and 4 bases, there was a span of 10 bases. The CDR3 covers 12 residues. CDR3 DNA (partial): TGCAGCGTTGCAGGGTATGGCACTGAA. It is translated as CSVAGYGTE. The whole CDR3 reads CSVAGYGTEAFF. Drawing the rest from reference TRBV29-1 and TRBJ1-1, the complete variable domain is SAVISQKPSRDICQRGTSLTIQCQVDSQVTMMFWYRQQPGQSLTLIATANQGSEATYESGFVIDKFPISRPNLTFSTLTVSNMSPEDSSIYLCSVAGYGTEAFFGQGTRLTVV.

As to this clone: The read ends 3 residues early relative to the CDR3; the germline J gene fills the gap. V and J are TRBV28 and TRBJ1-2; D call uncertain. V was shortened by 8 bases and J by 4 bases, with 11 bases between the two germline ends. Germline V gene data show CDR1 as MDHEN and CDR2 as SYDVKM. This CDR3 has 12 amino acids. The covered CDR3 bases are TGTGCCAGCGGGCCGACCCTCTATGGC. Its translation is CASGPTLYG. The full CDR3 protein reads CASGPTLYGYTF.

With regard to this clone: The read halts 3 residues ahead of the CDR3 end, with the missing end drawn from the germline J gene. The J gene is TRBJ2-7, the V gene TRBV7-9; D gene ambiguous. Deletions cut 5 bases from V and 2 bases from J, with 16 bases between. The CDR3 spans 15 residues. The V gene's germline CDR1 is SEHNR and CDR2 FQNEAQ (reference sequence). CDR3 region: CASSAPESFPYEQYF. The covered CDR3 bases are TGTGCCAGCAGCGCTCCAGAGTCTTTCCCCTACGAG.